This T cell receptor beta chain was sequenced for a study of OX40 agonist ivuxolimab in advanced cancers. Study-level background: Ivuxolimab was a fully human IgG2 agonistic monoclonal antibody targeting the costimulatory receptor OX40 (CD134). Peripheral TCRbeta sequencing was intended to test whether TCR sequence diversity was altered and clonal T-cell expansion was caused by ivuxolimab. A male proportion of almost 85% and a mean age of around 60 years, ranging from about 20 to 80, were recorded for the dose-escalation cohort. Intravenous ivuxolimab was administered to patients every 2 weeks at six dose levels: 0.01, 0.1, 0.3, 1.5, 3 and 10 mg/kg. Partial responses occurred in three dose-escalation patients: two with cutaneous melanoma and one with hepatocellular carcinoma. The paper describes the monotherapy dose-escalation part (N of about 55 patients) of the phase I trial of ivuxolimab. Prior anti-PD-1, anti-PD-L1 or anti-CTLA-4 therapy was permitted, and checkpoint inhibitors had been received by around 40% of dose-escalation patients. Among the approximately 54 dose-escalation patients, about 20 had hepatocellular carcinoma, roughly 15 melanoma, 9 renal cell carcinoma and 9 head and neck cancer. Overall study outcomes, separate from this receptor: Clonal expansion of both CD4+ and CD8+ blood T cells was observed from baseline to week 6 at doses 0.1 to 3.0 mg/kg. The antigen specificity of the peripheral T cells that underwent clonal expansion was not determined. Low levels of normalized T-cell clonal expansion were also seen in some patients who did not respond. On average, CD8+ T cells showed more expanded clones than CD4+ T cells after ivuxolimab. In the 0.1-3.0 mg/kg groups, partial responders were among the patients with the lowest normalized peripheral clonal expansion, particularly in CD8+ T cells.

The trial excluded patients who had a history of autoimmune disease or who were on systemic immunosuppression. Peripheral blood for TCR sequencing was drawn from every dose cohort at baseline, at cycle 4 day 1 and at cycle 7 day 1. The samples were taken from a phase I, first-in-human, multicenter, open-label dose-escalation trial of ivuxolimab. Adults with locally advanced or metastatic head and neck squamous cell, hepatocellular, melanoma or renal cell carcinoma were enrolled in the trial. Before TCR sequencing, CD4+ T cells and CD8+ T cells from peripheral blood were sorted into separate populations. From the cysteine through the phenylalanine, the CDR3 covers 14 amino acids. Only the CDR3 region is kept as DNA, spanning 42 bases read in frame from base 1. V loses 7 bases at its end and J loses 1 base; junction bases beyond the gene matches: 4. The germline V gene encodes CDR1 MNHNY and CDR2 SVGAGI (reference sequence).

Notes on this clone: This receptor's antigen is unknown. Base qualities are not at hand, and no much larger clone is one base apart.

Genomic DNA was isolated from the sorted cells so that the TCRbeta CDR3 region could be sequenced. The immunoSEQ Assay was used to sequence the TCRbeta CDR3 regions. TCRdb retrieved this table from immuneACCESS and kept in-frame rearrangements only. Not all clones are present; in checked studies, unresolved V genes account for under half, and no reason is known for the remainder. In this sample the table shows 120,000 or so clones, over 85% of which occur a single time. In total, the top ten clones hold 0.27% of the sample. The input for sequencing was CD4+ or CD8+ T cells sorted from blood, taken in a trial of the OX40 agonist ivuxolimab. The sequence came from an adult with an advanced solid tumor such as melanoma, head and neck, liver or kidney cancer. The chain joins TRBV6-6 to TRBJ1-1; TRBD1 aligns with 9 central bases. The CDR3 corresponds to CASTRDRENTEAFF. The nucleotide sequence reads as follows: TGTGCCAGCACCAGGGACAGGGAGAACACTGAAGCTTTCTTT.